This T cell receptor (beta chain) originates from a study of T cell responses to AZD1222 COVID-19 vaccine. Study-wide findings and caveats: The donor cohort was predominantly white British with a female majority, and clonal diversity may have been underestimated.

The V segment lost 11 bases and the J segment 2 bases; nucleotides outside the gene matches: 8. The CDR3 runs 13 residues. The germline gives CDR1 MNHEY, CDR2 SVGAGI. With respect to this clone: Its antigen is not known.

Only in-frame clones appear in the TCRdb table, and some are missing; sequencing was by immunoSEQ multiplex PCR. The sample has almost 70,000 clones; roughly 80% are singletons. The receptor was derived from an adult who received the AZD1222 COVID-19 vaccine. The sequenced sample was peripheral blood, obtained 28 days after the second AZD1222 dose. V gene TRBV6-5 combines with J gene TRBJ1-2; TRBD1 matches 7 bases. The CDR3 loop is CAGSGQYNYGYTF. The CDR3, as DNA: TGTGCCGGGTCGGGACAGTACAACTATGGCTACACCTTC.